Given below is one T cell receptor beta chain in context. The antigen is unknown. V lost 6 bases and J lost 4, with 12 bases in between. Germline V gene data show CDR1 as MNHEY and CDR2 as SVGAGI. There are 13 residues in the CDR3. The sample originates from a study of T cell responses to AZD1222 COVID-19 vaccine. This table comes from immunoSEQ multiplex PCR, and its TCRdb copy is limited to in-frame clones, with some not included. This table holds a few hundred thousand clones, 80% to 95% found once. General study points: Among the donors, most were white British and more were female, and clonal diversity was possibly underestimated. Just 5 or 6 AZD1222 recipients tested seropositive at baseline. Only after the peak T cell response were repertoires sampled.

V and J are TRBV6-5 and TRBJ1-2, with TRBD1 as a possible D gene (5 bases). This clonotype was obtained from an adult in good health. The source material was peripheral blood, sampled on day 0 of AZD1222 vaccination. The CDR3 spells CASRRTGGYGYTF. The CDR3 bases are TGTGCCAGCAGAAGGACGGGGGGCTATGGCTACACCTTC.